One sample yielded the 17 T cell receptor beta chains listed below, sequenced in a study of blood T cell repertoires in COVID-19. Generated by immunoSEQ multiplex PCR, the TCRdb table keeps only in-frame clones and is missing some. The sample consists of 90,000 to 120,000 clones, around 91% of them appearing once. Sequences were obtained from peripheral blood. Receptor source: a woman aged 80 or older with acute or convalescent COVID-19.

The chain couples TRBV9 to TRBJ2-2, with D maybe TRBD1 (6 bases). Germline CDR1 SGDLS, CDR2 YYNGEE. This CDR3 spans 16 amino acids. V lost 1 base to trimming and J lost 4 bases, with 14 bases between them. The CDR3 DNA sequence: TGTGCCAGCAGCGTAAGTGGGGCAGGGGCCACCGGGGAGCTGTTTTTT. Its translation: CASSVSGAGATGELFF.

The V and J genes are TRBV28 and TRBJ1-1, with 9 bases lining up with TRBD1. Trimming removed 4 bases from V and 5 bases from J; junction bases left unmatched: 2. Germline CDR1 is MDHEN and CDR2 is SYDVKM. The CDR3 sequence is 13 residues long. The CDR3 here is CASSSGQGTEAFF. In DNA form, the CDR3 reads TGTGCCAGCAGTTCCGGACAGGGGACTGAAGCTTTCTTT.

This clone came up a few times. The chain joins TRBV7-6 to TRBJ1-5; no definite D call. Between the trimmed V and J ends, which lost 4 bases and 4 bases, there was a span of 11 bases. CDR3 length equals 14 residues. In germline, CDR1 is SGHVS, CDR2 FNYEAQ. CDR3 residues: CASSSGSFNQPQHF. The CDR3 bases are TGTGCCAGCAGCTCCGGGAGCTTTAATCAGCCCCAGCATTTT.

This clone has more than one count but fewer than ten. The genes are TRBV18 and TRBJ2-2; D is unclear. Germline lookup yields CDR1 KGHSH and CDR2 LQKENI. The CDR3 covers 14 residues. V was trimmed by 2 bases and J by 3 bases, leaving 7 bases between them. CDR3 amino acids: CASSPITDTGELFF. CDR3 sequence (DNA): TGTGCCAGCTCACCAATCACTGACACCGGGGAGCTGTTTTTT.

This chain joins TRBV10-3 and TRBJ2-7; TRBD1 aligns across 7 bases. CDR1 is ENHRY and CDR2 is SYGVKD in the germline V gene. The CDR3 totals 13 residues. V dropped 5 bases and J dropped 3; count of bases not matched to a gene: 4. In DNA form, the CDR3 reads TGTGCCATCAGTCTAGACAGGGACTACGAGCAGTACTTC. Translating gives CAISLDRDYEQYF.

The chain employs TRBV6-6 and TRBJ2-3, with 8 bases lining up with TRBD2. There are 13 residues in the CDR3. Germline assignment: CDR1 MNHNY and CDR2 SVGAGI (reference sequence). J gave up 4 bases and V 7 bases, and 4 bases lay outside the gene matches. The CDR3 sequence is CASKAGAPDTQYF. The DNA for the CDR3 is TGTGCCAGCAAAGCGGGGGCCCCAGATACGCAGTATTTT.

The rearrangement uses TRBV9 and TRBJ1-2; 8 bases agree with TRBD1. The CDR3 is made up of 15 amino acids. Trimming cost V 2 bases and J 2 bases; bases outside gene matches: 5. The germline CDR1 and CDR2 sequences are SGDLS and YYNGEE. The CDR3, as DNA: TGTGCCAGCAGCGTTGGACAGGGCTTAAACTATGGCTACACCTTC. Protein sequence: CASSVGQGLNYGYTF.

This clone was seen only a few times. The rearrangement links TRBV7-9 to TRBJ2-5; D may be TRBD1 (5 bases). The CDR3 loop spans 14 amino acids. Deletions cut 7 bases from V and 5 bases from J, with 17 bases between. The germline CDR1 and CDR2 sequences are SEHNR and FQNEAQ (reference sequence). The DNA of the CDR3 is TGTGCCAGCACCACGCTCCAGGGTCCGGAGACCCAGTACTTC. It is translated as CASTTLQGPETQYF.

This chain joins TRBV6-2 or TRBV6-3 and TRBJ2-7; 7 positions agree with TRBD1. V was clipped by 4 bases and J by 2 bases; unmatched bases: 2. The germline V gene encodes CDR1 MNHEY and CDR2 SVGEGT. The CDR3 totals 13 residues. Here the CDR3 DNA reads TGTGCCAGCAGTTGGGACAGAACCTACGAGCAGTACTTC. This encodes CASSWDRTYEQYF.

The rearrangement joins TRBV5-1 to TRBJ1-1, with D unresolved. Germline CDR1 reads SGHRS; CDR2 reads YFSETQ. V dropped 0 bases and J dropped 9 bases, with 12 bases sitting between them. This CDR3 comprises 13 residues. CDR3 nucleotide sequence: TGCGCCAGCAGCTTGGCCTCTCGGTCCCAAGCTTTCTTT. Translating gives CASSLASRSQAFF.

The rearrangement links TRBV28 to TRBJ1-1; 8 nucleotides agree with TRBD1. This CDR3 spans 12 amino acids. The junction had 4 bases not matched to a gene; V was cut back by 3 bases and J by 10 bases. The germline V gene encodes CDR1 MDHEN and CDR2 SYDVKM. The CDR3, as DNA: TGTGCCAGCAGTTTCCGGACAGGGCGAGCTTTCTTT. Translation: CASSFRTGRAFF.

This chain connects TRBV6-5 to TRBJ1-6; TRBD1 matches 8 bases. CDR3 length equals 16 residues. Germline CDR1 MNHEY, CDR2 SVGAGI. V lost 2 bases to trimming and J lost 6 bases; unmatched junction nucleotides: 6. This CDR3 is CASSYEGRGPNSPLHF. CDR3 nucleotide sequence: TGTGCCAGCAGTTACGAGGGCAGGGGGCCTAATTCACCCCTCCACTTT.

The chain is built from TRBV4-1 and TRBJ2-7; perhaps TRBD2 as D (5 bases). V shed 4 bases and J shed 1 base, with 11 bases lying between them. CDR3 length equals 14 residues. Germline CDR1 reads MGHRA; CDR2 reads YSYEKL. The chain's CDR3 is CASSLGAASYEQYF. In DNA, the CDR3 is TGCGCCAGCAGCCTGGGAGCGGCATCCTACGAGCAGTACTTC.

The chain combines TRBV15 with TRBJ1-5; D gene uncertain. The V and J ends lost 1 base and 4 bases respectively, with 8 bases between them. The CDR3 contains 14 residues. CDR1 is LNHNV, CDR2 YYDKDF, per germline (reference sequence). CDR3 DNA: TGTGCCACCAGCAGAGCTACAGCAAATCAGCCCCAGCATTTT. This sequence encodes CATSRATANQPQHF.

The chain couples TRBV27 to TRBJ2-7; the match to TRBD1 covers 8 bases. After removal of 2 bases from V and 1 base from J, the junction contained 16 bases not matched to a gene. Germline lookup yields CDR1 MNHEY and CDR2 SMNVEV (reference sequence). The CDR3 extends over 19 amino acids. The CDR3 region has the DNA TGTGCCAGCAGTTTAAGGGGCTTCCCGGCAGGGGGCTGGTCCTACGAGCAGTACTTC. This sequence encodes CASSLRGFPAGGWSYEQYF.

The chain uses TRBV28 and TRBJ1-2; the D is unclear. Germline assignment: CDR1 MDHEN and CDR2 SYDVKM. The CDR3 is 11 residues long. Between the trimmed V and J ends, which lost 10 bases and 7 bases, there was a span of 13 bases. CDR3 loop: CATLTAGGYTF. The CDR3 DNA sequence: TGTGCCACCCTTACGGCGGGTGGCTACACCTTC.

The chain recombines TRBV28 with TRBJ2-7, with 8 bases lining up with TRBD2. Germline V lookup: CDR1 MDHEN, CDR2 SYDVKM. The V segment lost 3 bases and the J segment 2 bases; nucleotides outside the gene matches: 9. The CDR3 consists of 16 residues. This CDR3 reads CASSFQLAALTYEQYF. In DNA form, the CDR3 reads TGTGCCAGCAGTTTCCAACTAGCGGCGCTAACCTACGAGCAGTACTTC.